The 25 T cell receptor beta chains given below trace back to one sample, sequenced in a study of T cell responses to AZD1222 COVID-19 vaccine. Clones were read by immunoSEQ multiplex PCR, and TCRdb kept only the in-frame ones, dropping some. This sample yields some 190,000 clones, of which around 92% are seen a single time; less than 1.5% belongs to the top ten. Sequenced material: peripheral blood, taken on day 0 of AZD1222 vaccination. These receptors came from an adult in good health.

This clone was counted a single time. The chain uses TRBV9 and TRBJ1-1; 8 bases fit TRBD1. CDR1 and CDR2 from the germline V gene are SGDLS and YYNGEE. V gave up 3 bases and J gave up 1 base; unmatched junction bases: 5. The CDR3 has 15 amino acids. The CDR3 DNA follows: TGTGCCAGCAGCGCCCGGACAGGGACGAACACTGAAGCTTTCTTT. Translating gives CASSARTGTNTEAFF.

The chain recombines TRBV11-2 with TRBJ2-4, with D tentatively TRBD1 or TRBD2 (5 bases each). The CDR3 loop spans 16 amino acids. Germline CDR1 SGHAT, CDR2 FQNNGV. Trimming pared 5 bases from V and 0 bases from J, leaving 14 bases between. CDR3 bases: TGTGCCAGCAGCCCCAGGGACCCCCTAGCCAAAAACATTCAGTACTTC. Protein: CASSPRDPLAKNIQYF.

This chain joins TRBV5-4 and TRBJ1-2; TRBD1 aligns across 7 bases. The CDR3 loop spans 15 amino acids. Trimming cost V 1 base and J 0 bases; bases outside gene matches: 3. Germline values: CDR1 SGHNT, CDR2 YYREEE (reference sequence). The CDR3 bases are TGTGCCAGCAGCTTGACAGGGGAAGCTAACTATGGCTACACCTTC. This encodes CASSLTGEANYGYTF.

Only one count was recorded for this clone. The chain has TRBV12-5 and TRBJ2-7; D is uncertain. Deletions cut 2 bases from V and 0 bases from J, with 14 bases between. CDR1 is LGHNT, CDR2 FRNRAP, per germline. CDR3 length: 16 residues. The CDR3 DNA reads TGTGCTAGTGGTTTGTATGGGTCGCTCCCCTCCTACGAGCAGTACTTC. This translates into CASGLYGSLPSYEQYF.

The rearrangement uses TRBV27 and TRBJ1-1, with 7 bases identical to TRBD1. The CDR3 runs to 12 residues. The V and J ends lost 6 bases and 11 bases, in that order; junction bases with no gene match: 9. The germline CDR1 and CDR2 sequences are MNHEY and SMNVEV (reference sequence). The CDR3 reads CASSTTGAGAFF. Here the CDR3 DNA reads TGTGCCAGCAGCACCACAGGGGCGGGGGCTTTCTTT.

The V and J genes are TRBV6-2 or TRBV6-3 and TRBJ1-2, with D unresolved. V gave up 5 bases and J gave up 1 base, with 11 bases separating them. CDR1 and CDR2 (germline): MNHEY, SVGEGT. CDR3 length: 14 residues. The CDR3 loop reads CASSALSDNYGYTF. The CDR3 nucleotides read TGTGCCAGCAGTGCTCTATCGGATAACTATGGCTACACCTTC.

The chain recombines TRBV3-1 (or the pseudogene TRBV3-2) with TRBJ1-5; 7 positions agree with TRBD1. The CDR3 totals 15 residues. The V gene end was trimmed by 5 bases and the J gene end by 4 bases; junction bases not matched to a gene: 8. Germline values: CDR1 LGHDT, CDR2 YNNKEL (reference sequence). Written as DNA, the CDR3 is TGTGCCAGCAGCTCGACTCCGGGACAGAATCAGCCCCAGCATTTT. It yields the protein CASSSTPGQNQPQHF.

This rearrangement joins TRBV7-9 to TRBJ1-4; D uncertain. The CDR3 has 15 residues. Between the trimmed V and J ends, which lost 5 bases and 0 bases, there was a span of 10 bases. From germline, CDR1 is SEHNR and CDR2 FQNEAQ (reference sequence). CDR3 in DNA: TGTGCCAGCAGCGGGCGAGAGGCAACTAATGAAAAACTGTTTTTT. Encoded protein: CASSGREATNEKLFF. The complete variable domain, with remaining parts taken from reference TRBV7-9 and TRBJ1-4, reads DTGVSQNPRHKITKRGQNVTFRCDPISEHNRLYWYRQTLGQGPEFLTYFQNEAQLEKSRLLSDRFSAERPKGSFSTLEIQRTEQGDSAMYLCASSGREATNEKLFFGSGTQLSVL.

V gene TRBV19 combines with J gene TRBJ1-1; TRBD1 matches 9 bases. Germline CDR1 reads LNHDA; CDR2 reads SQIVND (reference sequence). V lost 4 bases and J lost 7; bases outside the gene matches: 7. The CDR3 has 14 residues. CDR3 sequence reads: CASSRGQGALEAFF. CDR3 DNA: TGTGCCAGTAGTAGGGGACAGGGAGCCCTTGAAGCTTTCTTT.

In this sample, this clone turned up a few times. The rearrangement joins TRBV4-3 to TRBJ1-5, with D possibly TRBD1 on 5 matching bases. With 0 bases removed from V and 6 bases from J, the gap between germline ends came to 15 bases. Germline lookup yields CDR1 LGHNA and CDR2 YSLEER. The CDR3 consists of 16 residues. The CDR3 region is CASSQDSGGSGQPQHF. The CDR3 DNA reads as TGCGCCAGCAGCCAAGATTCTGGGGGGAGCGGTCAGCCCCAGCATTTT.

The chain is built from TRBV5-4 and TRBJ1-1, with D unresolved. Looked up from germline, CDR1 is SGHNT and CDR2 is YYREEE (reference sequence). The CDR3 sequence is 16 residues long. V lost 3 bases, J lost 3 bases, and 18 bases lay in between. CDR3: CASSSPRGRWDTEAFF. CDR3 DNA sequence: TGTGCCAGCAGCTCGCCCCGGGGAAGGTGGGACACTGAAGCTTTCTTT. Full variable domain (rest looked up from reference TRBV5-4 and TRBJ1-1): ETGVTQSPTHLIKTRGQQVTLRCSSQSGHNTVSWYQQALGQGPQFIFQYYREEENGRGNFPPRFSGLQFPNYSSELNVNALELDDSALYLCASSSPRGRWDTEAFFGQGTRLTVV.

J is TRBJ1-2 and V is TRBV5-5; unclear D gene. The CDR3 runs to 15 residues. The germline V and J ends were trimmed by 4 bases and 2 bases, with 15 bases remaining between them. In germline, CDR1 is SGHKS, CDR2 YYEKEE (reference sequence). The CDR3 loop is CASSPEWPTNYGYTF. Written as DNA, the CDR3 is TGTGCCAGCAGCCCCGAGTGGCCGACGAACTATGGCTACACCTTC.

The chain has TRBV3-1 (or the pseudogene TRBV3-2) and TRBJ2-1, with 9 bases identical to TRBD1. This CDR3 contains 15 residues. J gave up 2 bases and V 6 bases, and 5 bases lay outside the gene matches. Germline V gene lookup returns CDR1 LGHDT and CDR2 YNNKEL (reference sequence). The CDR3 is CASRPDRGTYNEQFF. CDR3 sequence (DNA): TGTGCCAGCAGACCTGACAGGGGGACCTACAATGAGCAGTTCTTC.

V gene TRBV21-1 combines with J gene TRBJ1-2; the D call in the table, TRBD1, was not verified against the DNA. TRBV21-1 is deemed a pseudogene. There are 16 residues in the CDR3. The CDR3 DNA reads TGTGCCAGCAGCAACTACAGGGGGCGGCCTAACTATGGCTACACCTTC. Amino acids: CASSNYRGRPNYGYTF.

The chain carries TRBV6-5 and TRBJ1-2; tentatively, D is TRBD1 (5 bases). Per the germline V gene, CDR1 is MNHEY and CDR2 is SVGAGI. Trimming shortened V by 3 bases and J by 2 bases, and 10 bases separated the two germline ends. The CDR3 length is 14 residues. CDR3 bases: TGTGCCAGCAGTTATTTCGCAGGGAACTATGGCTACACCTTC. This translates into CASSYFAGNYGYTF.

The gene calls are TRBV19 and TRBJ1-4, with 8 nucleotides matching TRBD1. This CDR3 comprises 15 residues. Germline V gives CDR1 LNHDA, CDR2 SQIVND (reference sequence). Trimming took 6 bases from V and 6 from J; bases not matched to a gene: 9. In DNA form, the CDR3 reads TGTGCCAGTAGGACAATGACAGGGGTACATGAAAAACTGTTTTTT. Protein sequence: CASRTMTGVHEKLFF. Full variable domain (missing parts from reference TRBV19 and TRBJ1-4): DGGITQSPKYLFRKEGQNVTLSCEQNLNHDAMYWYRQDPGQGLRLIYYSQIVNDFQKGDIAEGYSVSREKKESFPLTVTSAQKNPTAFYLCASRTMTGVHEKLFFGSGTQLSVL.

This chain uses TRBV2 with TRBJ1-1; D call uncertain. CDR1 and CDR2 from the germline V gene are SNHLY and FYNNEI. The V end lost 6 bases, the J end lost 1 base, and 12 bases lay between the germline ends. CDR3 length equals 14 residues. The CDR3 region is CASRLGSENTEAFF. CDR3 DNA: TGTGCCAGCAGGCTGGGGTCCGAGAACACTGAAGCTTTCTTT. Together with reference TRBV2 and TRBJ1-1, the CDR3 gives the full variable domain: EPEVTQTPSHQVTQMGQEVILRCVPISNHLYFYWYRQILGQKVEFLVSFYNNEISEKSEIFDDQFSVERPDGSNFTLKIRSTKLEDSAMYFCASRLGSENTEAFFGQGTRLTVV.

The CDR3 protein is CAWRTGNTEAFF. The CDR3 nucleotides read TGTGCCTGGAGAACAGGGAACACTGAAGCTTTCTTT. This rearrangement joins TRBV30 to TRBJ1-1; perhaps TRBD1 as D (5 bases). The CDR3 spans 12 residues. V lost 3 bases to trimming and J lost 1 base, with 6 bases between them. Per the germline V gene, CDR1 is GTSNPN and CDR2 is SVGIG (reference sequence).

The CDR3 DNA sequence: TGTGCCAGCAGCCCGGGCAGGGCTGGGGGGAACACTGAAGCTTTCTTT. Its protein product is CASSPGRAGGNTEAFF. The chain joins TRBV11-3 to TRBJ1-1; tentative D call: TRBD1 (5 bases). CDR1 and CDR2 from the germline V gene are SGHNT and YENEEA. The V gene lost 5 bases and the J gene lost 1 base, with 17 bases spanning the gap. The CDR3 loop spans 16 amino acids.

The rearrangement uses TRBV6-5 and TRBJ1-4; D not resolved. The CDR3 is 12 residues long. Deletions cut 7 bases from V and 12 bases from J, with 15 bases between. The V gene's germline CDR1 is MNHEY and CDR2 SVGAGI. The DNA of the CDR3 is TGTGCCAGCAAAGGACTATACGGGGAACTGTTTTTT. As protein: CASKGLYGELFF.

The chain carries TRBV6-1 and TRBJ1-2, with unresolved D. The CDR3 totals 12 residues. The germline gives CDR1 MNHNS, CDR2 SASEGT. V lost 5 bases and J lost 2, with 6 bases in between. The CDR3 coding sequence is TGTGCCAGCAGTCCCTCAAACTATGGCTACACCTTC. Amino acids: CASSPSNYGYTF.

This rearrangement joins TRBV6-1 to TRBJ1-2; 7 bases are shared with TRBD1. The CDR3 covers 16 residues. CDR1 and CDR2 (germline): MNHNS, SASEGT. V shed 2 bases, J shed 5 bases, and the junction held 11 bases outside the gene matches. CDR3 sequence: CASSEPPGQFSYGYTF. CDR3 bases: TGTGCCAGCAGTGAACCCCCGGGACAGTTTTCGTATGGCTACACCTTC.

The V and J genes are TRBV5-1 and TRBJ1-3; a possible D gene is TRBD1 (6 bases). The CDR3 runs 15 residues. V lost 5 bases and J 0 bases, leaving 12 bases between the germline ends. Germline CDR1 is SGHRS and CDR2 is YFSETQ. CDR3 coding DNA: TGCGCCAGCAGAGCAGGGGCAAACTCTGGAAACACCATATATTTT. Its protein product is CASRAGANSGNTIYF. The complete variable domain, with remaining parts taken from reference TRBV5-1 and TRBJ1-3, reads KAGVTQTPRYLIKTRGQQVTLSCSPISGHRSVSWYQQTPGQGLQFLFEYFSETQRNKGNFPGRFSGRQFSNSRSEMNVSTLELGDSALYLCASRAGANSGNTIYFGEGSWLTVV.

In DNA form, the CDR3 reads TGTGCCAGTAGTCGGTACCCCGGTTTGAACACTGAAGCTTTCTTT. This codes for CASSRYPGLNTEAFF. The gene calls are TRBV19 and TRBJ1-1; D is unresolved. Germline values: CDR1 LNHDA, CDR2 SQIVND (reference sequence). The CDR3 loop spans 15 amino acids. Trimming pared 5 bases from V and 0 bases from J, leaving 13 bases between.

This chain's CDR3 is CASSSGTGRYSPLHF. DNA of the CDR3: TGTGCCAGCAGTTCCGGGACAGGGCGGTATTCACCCCTCCACTTT. The chain recombines TRBV3-1 (or the pseudogene TRBV3-2) with TRBJ1-6; 9 nucleotides match TRBD1. J was trimmed by 8 bases and V by 6 bases; bases with no gene match: 8. There are 15 residues in the CDR3. CDR1 is LGHDT, CDR2 YNNKEL, per germline (reference sequence).